This entry lists 16 T cell receptor beta chains sequenced from one sample in a study of cytomegalovirus exposure and HLA in healthy donors. Amplification used 60 Vbeta primers and 13 Jbeta primers. Repertoires were generated with immunoSEQ multiplex PCR, while TCRdb's copy carries only in-frame clones and drops some. This sample has some 89,000 clones, with 70% to 85% found just once. Sequencing was performed on PBMCs. These receptor sequences come from a man in his 60s in good health and CMV-seronegative.

The chain has TRBV5-4 and TRBJ1-6; 9 bases map to TRBD1. Per germline, CDR1 SGHNT and CDR2 YYREEE (reference sequence). The J segment lost 10 bases and the V segment lost 4 bases, leaving 6 bases of the junction unmatched. The CDR3 contains 14 residues. DNA for the CDR3: TGTGCCAGCAGCACCGGGACAGGGAAGTCACCCCTCCACTTT. Its protein product is CASSTGTGKSPLHF.

This clone appeared once. The genes are TRBV7-9 and TRBJ1-3; 7 bases are a match to TRBD1. This CDR3 is built from 15 residues. J lost 2 bases, V lost 6 bases, and 7 bases had no gene match. Per the germline V gene, CDR1 is SEHNR and CDR2 is FQNEAQ (reference sequence). The CDR3 protein is CASRRQGGTGNTIYF. Here the CDR3 DNA reads TGTGCCAGCAGACGACAGGGTGGAACTGGAAACACCATATATTTT. Using reference TRBV7-9 and TRBJ1-3 for the parts outside the CDR3, the full variable domain is DTGVSQNPRHKITKRGQNVTFRCDPISEHNRLYWYRQTLGQGPEFLTYFQNEAQLEKSRLLSDRFSAERPKGSFSTLEIQRTEQGDSAMYLCASRRQGGTGNTIYFGEGSWLTVV.

This clone has just a few counts. This chain links TRBV30 with TRBJ2-1; D might be TRBD2 (5 bases). CDR1 GTSNPN and CDR2 SVGIG come from the germline V gene (reference sequence). Trimming removed 0 bases at V and 8 bases at J, with 8 bases between. The CDR3 runs to 12 residues. CDR3 amino acids: CAWSVSRDEQFF. CDR3 in DNA: TGTGCCTGGAGTGTTTCGCGGGATGAGCAGTTCTTC.

The V and J genes are TRBV6-5 and TRBJ1-6, with D perhaps TRBD1 (6 bases). The V and J ends lost 4 bases and 6 bases respectively, with 10 bases between them. The CDR3 runs to 14 residues. The germline V gene has CDR1 MNHEY and CDR2 SVGAGI. The CDR3 protein is CASSSTGPNSPLHF. The CDR3 DNA reads as TGTGCCAGCAGTTCGACAGGACCTAATTCACCCCTCCACTTT.

This rearrangement joins TRBV5-1 to TRBJ2-1; TRBD2 agrees at 11 bases. The CDR3 has 18 amino acids. From germline, CDR1 is SGHRS and CDR2 YFSETQ. V dropped 5 bases and J dropped 7; count of bases not matched to a gene: 17. The CDR3 DNA sequence: TGCGCCAGCAGATCGACTAGCGGGACCTCCCTTACCCGGAATGAGCAGTTCTTC. Translated, it gives CASRSTSGTSLTRNEQFF.

This clone has a handful of counts. The rearrangement uses TRBV5-1 and TRBJ2-7, with D possibly being TRBD1 (5 bases). Germline lookup yields CDR1 SGHRS and CDR2 YFSETQ. V lost 4 bases, J lost 3 bases, and 14 bases lay in between. CDR3 length: 14 amino acids. CDR3 bases: TGCGCCAGCAGCCGAACGGACACGGTCTACGAGCAGTACTTC. Protein sequence: CASSRTDTVYEQYF.

V and J are TRBV10-3 and TRBJ2-3; 7 bases align to TRBD2. V gave up 2 bases and J gave up 3 bases; unmatched junction bases: 5. The CDR3 consists of 15 residues. CDR1 is ENHRY, CDR2 SYGVKD, per germline. The CDR3 is CAISETGTTTDTQYF. Written as DNA, the CDR3 is TGTGCCATCAGTGAGACCGGGACTACAACAGATACGCAGTATTTT.

The chain uses TRBV11-2 and TRBJ2-2; D is possibly TRBD2 (6 bases). Germline lookup yields CDR1 SGHAT and CDR2 FQNNGV. CDR3 length equals 14 residues. Between the trimmed V and J ends, which lost 5 bases and 7 bases, there was a span of 14 bases. Here the CDR3 reads CASSRTSLSGELFF. CDR3 sequence (DNA): TGTGCCAGCAGCCGTACTAGCTTGAGCGGGGAGCTGTTTTTT.

This clone was detected only once. The chain joins TRBV5-1 to TRBJ2-3, with D maybe TRBD2 (5 bases). V lost 7 bases, J lost 2 bases, and 23 bases lay in between. Germline CDR1 SGHRS, CDR2 YFSETQ. CDR3 length: 17 residues. CDR3 amino acids: CASGKDSLGGVTDTQYF. For the CDR3, the DNA is TGCGCCAGCGGTAAAGACTCACTAGGTGGGGTCACAGATACGCAGTATTTT.

This clone is a singleton in its sample. The chain is built from TRBV9 and TRBJ1-5; the D gene is possibly TRBD1 (5 bases). Germline V gene data show CDR1 as SGDLS and CDR2 as YYNGEE. CDR3 length: 14 residues. V lost 4 bases, J lost 3 bases, and 11 bases lay in between. Here the CDR3 reads CASSPDGHNQPQHF. CDR3 DNA: TGTGCCAGCAGCCCAGACGGACACAATCAGCCCCAGCATTTT.

The genes are TRBV15 and TRBJ2-6; a possible D gene is TRBD1 (5 bases). The V gene lost 7 bases and the J gene lost 4 bases, with 11 bases spanning the gap. The germline CDR1 and CDR2 sequences are LNHNV and YYDKDF (reference sequence). CDR3 length: 14 residues. The DNA of the CDR3 is TGTGCCACCAATTTAGGGGCCGGGGCCAACGTCCTGACTTTC. It specifies CATNLGAGANVLTF.

This clone was seen more than once but under ten times. CDR3 coding DNA: TGTGCCAGCACCGCGGGGACTATACAAGAGACCCAGTACTTC. Protein product: CASTAGTIQETQYF. J is TRBJ2-5 and V is TRBV6-6, with 7 bases identical to TRBD2. With V trimmed by 7 bases and J by 2 bases, 7 bases remained unmatched. Germline CDR1 is MNHNY and CDR2 is SVGAGI (reference sequence). This CDR3 has 14 residues.

This chain joins TRBV20-1 and TRBJ2-7; D possibly corresponds to TRBD2 (6 bases). V gave up 3 bases and J gave up 7 bases, with 10 bases separating them. The CDR3 is made up of 11 amino acids. CDR1 and CDR2 (germline): DFQATT, SNEGSKA (reference sequence). The CDR3 is CSASAAGEQYF. For the CDR3, the DNA is TGCAGTGCTAGCGCTGCGGGAGAGCAGTACTTC.

The rearrangement uses TRBV2 and TRBJ2-1, with 7 bases fitting TRBD1. The CDR3 has 12 amino acids. Germline CDR1 is SNHLY and CDR2 is FYNNEI. The ends lost 8 bases at V and 9 bases at J; junction bases unmatched: 7. In DNA form, the CDR3 reads TGTGCCAGCTCCTTACAGGGGACTGAGCAGTTCTTC. Protein sequence: CASSLQGTEQFF.

This clone occurred a few times. This sequence joins TRBV18 and TRBJ2-1, with 9 bases identical to TRBD2. After removal of 3 bases from V and 4 bases from J, the junction contained 4 bases not matched to a gene. This CDR3 spans 15 amino acids. CDR1 is KGHSH and CDR2 is LQKENI in the germline V gene. The CDR3, as DNA: TGTGCCAGCTCACCGACTAGCGGTCCGTACAATGAGCAGTTCTTC. Translated, it gives CASSPTSGPYNEQFF.

The CDR3 coding sequence is TGTGCCAGCAGCCAGGGACAGGGTATTTCGGGAAACACCATATATTTT. It translates to CASSQGQGISGNTIYF. The gene calls are TRBV5-4 and TRBJ1-3, with 9 positions matching TRBD1. The germline CDR1 and CDR2 sequences are SGHNT and YYREEE (reference sequence). The CDR3 extends over 16 amino acids. Trimming removed 4 bases from V and 4 bases from J; junction bases left unmatched: 9.